A single sample gave rise to the 28 T cell receptor beta chains below, sequenced in a study of T cells after yellow fever vaccination. TCRdb used MiXCR to reprocess the 5' RACE reads, holding one entry per CDR3 protein. Counted here are about 42,000 distinct CDR3 sequences, 6% to 7% occurring once; the ten biggest clones make up 10%. The sample in question was PBMCs, either bulk or a sorted T-cell subset (CD4+, CD8+, memory, or dextramer-sorted; not recorded which), obtained 45 days after the yellow fever booster vaccination. The receptors stem from a young man who received the YFV17D yellow fever vaccine.

The V and J genes are TRBV9 and TRBJ2-1, with unresolved D. Germline CDR1 is SGDLS and CDR2 is YYNGEE. Trimming left V 0 bases short and J 2 bases short, with 12 bases between. This CDR3 is 16 amino acids long. This CDR3 reads CASSVDGARTYNEQFF. The CDR3 nucleotides read TGTGCCAGCAGCGTAGATGGCGCGAGAACCTACAATGAGCAGTTCTTC. The whole variable domain, filled in from reference TRBV9 and TRBJ2-1, reads DSGVTQTPKHLITATGQRVTLRCSPRSGDLSVYWYQQSLDQGLQFLIQYYNGEERAKGNILERFSAQQFPDLHSELNLSSLELGDSALYFCASSVDGARTYNEQFFGPGTRLTVL.

With respect to this clonotype: Compared with germline, one end of the junction differs, possibly owing to a read error. The rearrangement uses TRBV20-1 and TRBJ2-7, with 12 bases matching TRBD2. Germline V gives CDR1 DFQATT, CDR2 SNEGSKA (reference sequence). The CDR3 runs 14 residues. The CDR3 is CSSSGRAQASEQYF. The CDR3 DNA reads as TGCAGTTCTAGCGGGAGGGCCCAGGCGAGCGAGCAGTACTTC.

Ten or more counts support this clonotype. The V and J genes are TRBV12-3 or TRBV12-4 and TRBJ2-1, with D possibly TRBD1 on 6 matching bases. Trimming stripped 8 bases from V and 3 bases from J, with 20 bases between. The CDR3 has 16 amino acids. The CDR3, as DNA: TGTGCCAGCGCTGGGGGCTACCGTGAAATCTACAATGAGCAGTTCTTC. This sequence encodes CASAGGYREIYNEQFF.

This clonotype was recorded many times. The chain uses TRBV2 and TRBJ2-5; D is possibly TRBD2 (6 bases). Germline CDR1 SNHLY, CDR2 FYNNEI. V was shortened by 6 bases and J by 2 bases, with 19 bases between the two germline ends. CDR3 length: 16 residues. The chain's CDR3 is CASRGSGLGVQETQYF. The CDR3 DNA follows: TGTGCCAGCAGGGGCAGCGGGTTGGGGGTTCAAGAGACCCAGTACTTC.

This clonotype was seen repeatedly, ten times or more. V usage is TRBV20-1 and J usage is TRBJ1-6, with TRBD1 matching 11 bases. The CDR3 sequence is 13 residues long. The germline V gene has CDR1 DFQATT and CDR2 SNEGSKA (reference sequence). Unmatched junction bases numbered 1, after V lost 6 bases and J lost 6 bases. CDR3 DNA sequence: TGCAGTGCCGGGACAGGGGGTAATTCACCCCTCCACTTT. Its translation is CSAGTGGNSPLHF.

The sample holds many counts of this clonotype. V usage is TRBV29-1 and J usage is TRBJ2-1, with 7 bases that match TRBD2. Germline loops: CDR1 SQVTM, CDR2 ANQGSEA. Unmatched junction bases numbered 9, after V lost 4 bases and J lost 6 bases. This CDR3 has 14 amino acids. The CDR3 loop is CSVVLAAVPNEQFF. The CDR3 DNA reads TGCAGCGTTGTTCTAGCGGCTGTCCCCAATGAGCAGTTCTTC.

This chain joins TRBV10-1 and TRBJ2-1, with 11 positions matching TRBD2. After removal of 4 bases from V and 1 base from J, the junction contained 3 bases not matched to a gene. Germline CDR1 is WNHNN and CDR2 is SYGVQD (reference sequence). The CDR3 extends over 16 amino acids. DNA for the CDR3: TGCGCCAGCAGTGCACTAGCGGGAGTTTCCTACAATGAGCAGTTCTTC. Amino acids: CASSALAGVSYNEQFF.

V gene TRBV6-2 or TRBV6-3 combines with J gene TRBJ2-7; 10 bases match TRBD2. V trimming: 8 bases; J trimming: 0 bases; junction bases outside the gene matches: 4. The CDR3 contains 14 residues. CDR1 is MNHEY, CDR2 SVGEGT, per germline. CDR3 sequence (DNA): TGTGCCAGCGGACTAGCGGTAAGCTCCTACGAGCAGTACTTC. It encodes CASGLAVSSYEQYF.

The chain is built from TRBV20-1 and TRBJ2-5; D is ambiguous. The CDR3 runs to 13 residues. V was cut by 4 bases and J by 1 base, with 10 bases left in between. Germline loops: CDR1 DFQATT, CDR2 SNEGSKA (reference sequence). The CDR3 DNA reads TGCAGTGCTAAAGACAAATCCCAAGAGACCCAGTACTTC. The encoded protein is CSAKDKSQETQYF.

This clonotype was counted at least ten times. The chain is built from TRBV11-2 and TRBJ2-3; 9 nucleotides line up with TRBD2. Germline CDR1 and CDR2: SGHAT and FQNNGV. V dropped 5 bases and J dropped 6; count of bases not matched to a gene: 15. This CDR3 has 17 residues. The CDR3: CASSPRVGGRALDTQYF. Written as DNA, the CDR3 is TGTGCCAGCAGCCCAAGGGTAGGCGGGAGGGCCTTGGATACGCAGTATTTT.

At least ten counts were recorded for this clonotype. The gene calls are TRBV30 and TRBJ2-1; 12 nucleotides match TRBD2. Trimming at V came to 1 base and at J to 9 bases, leaving 10 bases not matched to a gene. The CDR3 has 16 amino acids. Germline V lookup: CDR1 GTSNPN, CDR2 SVGIG (reference sequence). CDR3: CAWSDPSGRAWGEQFF. CDR3 DNA sequence: TGTGCCTGGAGTGATCCTAGCGGGAGGGCCTGGGGTGAGCAGTTCTTC.

The chain links TRBV11-2 to TRBJ2-1, with 12 nucleotides matching TRBD1. The V gene's germline CDR1 is SGHAT and CDR2 FQNNGV. The trim removed 1 base at V and 9 bases at J, leaving 7 bases unmatched. The length of the CDR3 is 16 residues. CDR3 nucleotides: TGTGCCAGCAGCTTAGCGGGACAGGGGGCGTCCGGTGAGCAGTTCTTC. As protein: CASSLAGQGASGEQFF.

The chain employs TRBV30 and TRBJ2-7, with 7 bases identical to TRBD2. The CDR3 extends over 16 amino acids. Losses at the gene ends were 0 bases for V and 2 bases for J; bases not matched to a gene: 10. CDR1 GTSNPN and CDR2 SVGIG come from the germline V gene (reference sequence). In DNA form, the CDR3 reads TGTGCCTGGAGTGTATGGGCGGGAGCGGGAACCTACGAGCAGTACTTC. This encodes CAWSVWAGAGTYEQYF.

This clonotype showed up many times. CDR3 protein: CASSYMGRGGDEQFF. For the CDR3, the DNA is TGTGCCAGCAGTTACATGGGGCGGGGGGGAGATGAGCAGTTCTTC. The chain has TRBV6-2 or TRBV6-3 and TRBJ2-1, with 9 bases aligning to TRBD2. The germline V gene has CDR1 MNHEY and CDR2 SVGEGT. The CDR3 totals 15 residues. After removal of 2 bases from V and 8 bases from J, the junction contained 7 bases not matched to a gene.

The V call is TRBV20-1, the J call TRBJ1-1; perhaps TRBD1 as D (6 bases). The V end lost 3 bases, the J end lost 5 bases, and 13 bases lay between the germline ends. The CDR3 runs 13 residues. The V gene's germline CDR1 is DFQATT and CDR2 SNEGSKA (reference sequence). For the CDR3, the DNA is TGCAGTGCTAGTCTAGGGGGGACGACTGAAGCTTTCTTT. Translating gives CSASLGGTTEAFF.

This clonotype is medium-sized within its sample. The CDR3 is CSARGETYEQYF. The CDR3 DNA is TGCAGTGCTAGAGGGGAAACCTACGAGCAGTACTTC. The chain is built from TRBV20-1 and TRBJ2-7; D is ambiguous. V was pared by 1 base and J by 2 bases, with 6 bases between. Germline CDR1 reads DFQATT; CDR2 reads SNEGSKA (reference sequence). The CDR3 extends over 12 amino acids.

Comment on this clonotype: A clone one base away is much larger, so this may be a read error. This chain links TRBV27 with TRBJ2-2; no clear D gene. CDR1 is MNHEY, CDR2 SMNVEV, per germline (reference sequence). The ends were cut back, 4 bases at V and 2 bases at J, with 8 bases in the middle. The CDR3 has 14 amino acids. CDR3 sequence reads: CASSSQPNTGELFF. CDR3 DNA: TGTGCCAGCAGTTCTCAACCCAACACCGGGGAGCTGTTTTTT.

This clonotype was picked up a small number of times. This chain connects TRBV11-2 to TRBJ1-1; TRBD1 aligns across 8 bases. CDR3 length: 14 amino acids. The germline CDR1 and CDR2 sequences are SGHAT and FQNNGV. V trimming: 5 bases; J trimming: 12 bases; junction bases outside the gene matches: 14. The CDR3 spells CASSVPGTGAGTFF. CDR3 DNA: TGTGCCAGCAGCGTCCCCGGGACAGGAGCTGGAACTTTCTTT.

This clonotype was counted at least ten times. V is TRBV14 and J is TRBJ2-5; 7 bases agree with TRBD2. The CDR3 covers 18 residues. Germline loops: CDR1 SGHDN, CDR2 FVKESK. The junction had 15 bases not matched to a gene; V was cut back by 4 bases and J by 1 base. Written as DNA, the CDR3 is TGTGCCAGCAGCCGCCTGAAGAGCGGGATACCGACCCAAGAGACCCAGTACTTC. Protein product: CASSRLKSGIPTQETQYF.

This clonotype was counted ten times or more. The V call is TRBV3-1, the J call TRBJ1-1; D unresolved. Germline V gene lookup returns CDR1 LGHDT and CDR2 YNNKEL (reference sequence). This CDR3 region has 15 residues. Between the trimmed V and J ends, which lost 5 bases and 0 bases, there was a span of 13 bases. The CDR3 DNA sequence: TGTGCCAGCAGCGCAAGGGCAGGCGTGAACACTGAAGCTTTCTTT. Encoded protein: CASSARAGVNTEAFF. The whole variable domain, remainder taken from reference TRBV3-1 and TRBJ1-1, is DTAVSQTPKYLVTQMGNDKSIKCEQNLGHDTMYWYKQDSKKFLKIMFSYNNKELIINETVPNRFSPKSPDKAHLNLHINSLELGDSAVYFCASSARAGVNTEAFFGQGTRLTVV.

This clonotype was recorded many times. The chain is built from TRBV5-1 and TRBJ2-3, with 12 bases identical to TRBD2. J lost 0 bases, V lost 3 bases, and 2 bases had no gene match. This CDR3 contains 16 residues. Germline CDR1 reads SGHRS; CDR2 reads YFSETQ. In nucleotides, the CDR3 is TGCGCCAGCAGCTCAGGGACTAGCGGGAGCACAGATACGCAGTATTTT. Encoded protein: CASSSGTSGSTDTQYF. Variable domain in full (rest from reference TRBV5-1 and TRBJ2-3): KAGVTQTPRYLIKTRGQQVTLSCSPISGHRSVSWYQQTPGQGLQFLFEYFSETQRNKGNFPGRFSGRQFSNSRSEMNVSTLELGDSALYLCASSSGTSGSTDTQYFGPGTRLTVL.

There are a few counts of this clonotype. The chain recombines TRBV20-1 with TRBJ2-5; 7 nucleotides match TRBD1. J was trimmed by 5 bases and V by 0 bases; bases with no gene match: 6. Germline V lookup: CDR1 DFQATT, CDR2 SNEGSKA (reference sequence). The CDR3 is 14 residues long. The CDR3 sequence is CSARDYRGGETQYF. For the CDR3, the DNA is TGCAGTGCTAGAGATTACAGGGGCGGGGAGACCCAGTACTTC.

This clonotype came up a few times. This rearrangement joins TRBV5-6 to TRBJ2-6, with 10 bases matching TRBD1. This CDR3 spans 19 amino acids. The germline V gene encodes CDR1 SGHDT and CDR2 YYEEEE. The ends lost 3 bases at V and 4 bases at J; junction bases unmatched: 13. The CDR3 reads CASSSLGTGERLGANVLTF. The CDR3 DNA is TGTGCCAGCAGCTCCTTGGGGACAGGGGAACGATTAGGGGCCAACGTCCTGACTTTC.

This clonotype was seen at least ten times. The gene calls are TRBV18 and TRBJ2-3, with 10 bases aligning to TRBD2. After removal of 3 bases from V and 2 bases from J, the junction contained 8 bases not matched to a gene. From germline, CDR1 is KGHSH and CDR2 LQKENI. The CDR3 is 17 residues long. The CDR3: CASSPVGLAGVTDTQYF. The CDR3 nucleotides are TGTGCCAGCTCACCCGTCGGCCTAGCGGGGGTCACAGATACGCAGTATTTT. Full variable domain (missing parts from reference TRBV18 and TRBJ2-3): NAGVMQNPRHLVRRRGQEARLRCSPMKGHSHVYWYRQLPEEGLKFMVYLQKENIIDESGMPKERFSAEFPKEGPSILRIQQVVRGDSAAYFCASSPVGLAGVTDTQYFGPGTRLTVL.

This clonotype has at least ten counts. The chain uses TRBV20-1 and TRBJ1-2; no definite D call. Germline loops: CDR1 DFQATT, CDR2 SNEGSKA (reference sequence). V gave up 4 bases and J gave up 2 bases, with 11 bases separating them. The CDR3 extends over 13 amino acids. In DNA form, the CDR3 reads TGCAGTGCTACTGCCGGACGCAACTATGGCTACACCTTC. The encoded protein is CSATAGRNYGYTF.

This clonotype was seen ten or more times. This chain connects TRBV9 to TRBJ2-7, with TRBD2 matching over 12 bases. The CDR3 sequence is 15 residues long. Germline-derived CDR1 and CDR2 are SGDLS and YYNGEE. V dropped 3 bases and J dropped 3; count of bases not matched to a gene: 4. The CDR3 spells CASSGGLAGNYEQYF. The CDR3 DNA is TGTGCCAGCAGCGGAGGACTAGCGGGAAACTACGAGCAGTACTTC.

This clonotype was recorded at least ten times. The J gene is TRBJ2-2, the V gene TRBV7-3, with a tentative D call TRBD2 (6 bases). Deletions cut 2 bases from V and 6 bases from J, with 10 bases between. This CDR3 has 14 amino acids. Germline V gene data show CDR1 as SGHTA and CDR2 as FQGTGA. For the CDR3, the DNA is TGTGCCAGCAGCTTACTAGCGCAGGCCGGGGAGCTGTTTTTT. Its protein is CASSLLAQAGELFF.

This clonotype was found many times. The chain is built from TRBV7-2 and TRBJ2-3; D possibly uses TRBD1 or TRBD2 (5 bases each). The V and J ends lost 7 bases and 5 bases respectively, with 19 bases between them. The germline V gene has CDR1 SGHTA and CDR2 FQGNSA. This CDR3 has 15 residues. DNA for the CDR3: TGTGCCAGCACCCTGCGGGCCCTTAGGGGAGATACGCAGTATTTT. This translates into CASTLRALRGDTQYF.